The following is a T cell receptor (beta chain) sequence with its context. The antigen is undetermined. Repertoires were generated with immunoSEQ multiplex PCR, while TCRdb's copy carries only in-frame clones and drops some. The sample yields roughly 110,000 clones, 55% to 75% seen once. The sample is drawn from a study of cytotoxic CD8 clonotypes in ibrutinib-treated CLL. Across the study: Results showed 25 or so partial and 2 complete responses; following median around 68 months, approximately 14 remained remitted, approximately twelve advanced.

Study-wide findings and caveats: Researchers report that baseline clonality outpaced age-matched healthy donors and tracked circulating CD8+ T-cell counts. The clonality rise at ibrutinib response reflected private clonotype expansion.

This clonotype was obtained from a human donor with chronic lymphocytic leukemia. The sample consisted of PBMCs, taken after 24 months of ibrutinib treatment.

The CDR3 loop is CASRKIGNTEAFF. The CDR3 DNA is TGTGCCAGCAGGAAGATCGGGAACACTGAAGCTTTCTTT. The genes are TRBV9 and TRBJ1-1; the D is unclear. The CDR3 is made up of 13 amino acids. The V gene's germline CDR1 is SGDLS and CDR2 YYNGEE. V lost 5 bases and J lost 1, with 9 bases in between.